This T cell receptor beta chain originates from a study of T cells in Graves' hyperthyroidism and ophthalmopathy. Aged 18 to 65, the patients had hyperthyroidism that was newly diagnosed and had lasted under 2 months. Investigators excluded patients with uncontrolled infection, other autoimmune disease, pregnancy or lactation. Diagnoses were made from clinical symptoms, serum measures (thyroxine and TRAb), thyroid ultrasound and orbital computed tomography. This clonotype came up many times. Antigen specificity is unknown. TCR beta CDR3 sequences were amplified from RNA transcripts. During a first-round RT-PCR of the TCR CDR3, the HTBI primer set was used. TCRdb reanalysed the multiplex PCR reads using MiXCR and keeps one entry per CDR3 protein. The table shows around 400,000 distinct CDR3 sequences, with approximately 14% occurring only once. Study outcomes and limitations: Prediction of ophthalmopathy progression came a median around 6 months pre-onset.

Looked up from germline, CDR1 is SGHTA and CDR2 is FQGNSA. The CDR3 consists of 16 residues. V lost 4 bases to trimming and J lost 1 base, with 16 bases between them. The sequence derives from a woman aged 18-29 years with Graves' hyperthyroidism that later progressed to Graves' ophthalmopathy. The chain combines TRBV7-2 with TRBJ1-2; tentatively, D is TRBD1 (5 bases). The sample was blood. CDR3 residues: CASSSSGTGGNYGYTF. The CDR3 bases are TGTGCCAGCAGCTCCTCAGGGACCGGGGGTAACTATGGCTACACCTTC.